A single sample is the source of the 18 T cell receptor beta chains below, sequenced in a study of human T cells and chemical hapten exposure. Described time point: patch test 3, about 24 weeks after DPC sensitization. Treatment specified: therapeutic diphenylcyclopropenone sensitization with weekly scalp DPC. MiXCR, applied by TCRdb to the RACE reads, yields one record per CDR3 protein. Here the sample spans over 55,000 distinct CDR3 sequences, around 12% being singletons. Sample: whole blood, taken in connection with sensitization to the hapten diphenylcyclopropenone (DPC). The receptors were sampled from a man aged 30-40 years with alopecia areata. Some clones in this sample may be carry-over from other donors' samples.

This clonotype occurred a few times. The genes are TRBV7-6 and TRBJ2-7; no clear D. V was pared by 0 bases and J by 6 bases, with 12 bases between. This CDR3 region has 14 residues. Germline loops: CDR1 SGHVS, CDR2 FNYEAQ. Here the CDR3 DNA reads TGTGCCAGCAGCTTAGCCTCGTCAGGCGGCGAGCAGTACTTC. It translates to CASSLASSGGEQYF. Full variable domain (remainder filled in from reference TRBV7-6 and TRBJ2-7): GAGVSQSPRYKVTKRGQDVALRCDPISGHVSLYWYRQALGQGPEFLTYFNYEAQQDKSGLPNDRFSAERPEGSISTLTIQRTEQRDSAMYRCASSLASSGGEQYFGPGTRLTVT.

This clonotype appeared many times. The chain employs TRBV6-5 and TRBJ1-2, with D possibly being TRBD1 (5 bases). Germline V gene lookup returns CDR1 MNHEY and CDR2 SVGAGI. V was shortened by 6 bases and J by 1 base, with 12 bases between the two germline ends. This CDR3 region has 14 residues. DNA for the CDR3: TGTGCCAGCAGCTACGACAGCCTTAACTATGGCTACACCTTC. Translated, it gives CASSYDSLNYGYTF.

The J gene is TRBJ2-7, the V gene TRBV28; D call uncertain. The CDR3 runs to 12 residues. CDR1 MDHEN and CDR2 SYDVKM come from the germline V gene. V lost 4 bases and J 6 bases, leaving 10 bases between the germline ends. The CDR3 DNA is TGTGCCAGCAGTTCCCCAAGGTCCGAGCAGTACTTC. It is translated as CASSSPRSEQYF.

This clonotype was observed a few times. The chain uses TRBV3-1 and TRBJ1-1, with D unclear. CDR3 length: 16 residues. Germline CDR1 LGHDT, CDR2 YNNKEL (reference sequence). Between the trimmed V and J ends, which lost 2 bases and 1 base, there was a span of 14 bases. The CDR3, as DNA: TGTGCCAGCAGCCAACGTTCGGGCAGAGCGAACACTGAAGCTTTCTTT. It is translated as CASSQRSGRANTEAFF.

There are many counts of this clonotype. V and J are TRBV12-3 or TRBV12-4 and TRBJ1-1, with a weak D call TRBD1 (5 bases). This CDR3 contains 11 residues. Trimming took off 10 bases at V and 5 bases at J, with 11 bases between the two ends. For the CDR3, the DNA is TGTGCCACCCGAGGGGAAACTGAAGCTTTCTTT. Translated, it gives CATRGETEAFF.

This clonotype has a count of ten or more. The chain couples TRBV12-3 or TRBV12-4 to TRBJ1-2; unclear D gene. V was cut by 5 bases and J by 7 bases, with 14 bases left in between. The CDR3 is 13 residues long. The CDR3 bases are TGTGCCAGCAGTATGAGTCCTTGGATTGGCTACACCTTC. This codes for CASSMSPWIGYTF.

This clonotype was observed a handful of times. The V gene is TRBV18, the J gene TRBJ1-1; D uncertain. This CDR3 has 14 amino acids. Looked up from germline, CDR1 is KGHSH and CDR2 is LQKENI. V was trimmed by 2 bases and J by 4 bases, leaving 11 bases between them. For the CDR3, the DNA is TGTGCCAGCTCACCAGCGGCTCAAGCCACTGAAGCTTTCTTT. This sequence encodes CASSPAAQATEAFF.

This clonotype was detected only once. The junction differs from germline at one of its ends, possibly a read error. The V gene is TRBV12-3 or TRBV12-4, the J gene TRBJ2-3, with D possibly being TRBD1 (6 bases). The CDR3 runs 14 residues. CDR3: CVSSLPRGQDTQYF. DNA for the CDR3: TGTGTCAGCAGTTTACCCAGGGGCCAAGATACGCAGTATTTT.

This clonotype was found many times. The V call is TRBV20-1, the J call TRBJ1-4, with D tentatively TRBD1 (6 bases). Germline CDR1 and CDR2: DFQATT and SNEGSKA (reference sequence). The CDR3 covers 17 residues. V lost 3 bases to trimming and J lost 0 bases, with 17 bases between them. This chain's CDR3 is CSARARGGRPTNEKLFF. CDR3 DNA sequence: TGCAGTGCTAGGGCCCGGGGGGGCCGCCCAACTAATGAAAAACTGTTTTTT.

The chain carries TRBV3-1 and TRBJ2-3; TRBD2 matches 10 bases. Germline V gene lookup returns CDR1 LGHDT and CDR2 YNNKEL (reference sequence). The junction had 15 bases not matched to a gene; V was cut back by 4 bases and J by 8 bases. This CDR3 is built from 17 residues. CDR3 protein: CASSLPLGLAGGVTQYF. In DNA form, the CDR3 reads TGTGCCAGCAGCCTCCCCTTAGGTTTAGCGGGGGGCGTTACGCAGTATTTT.

V is TRBV5-8 and J is TRBJ1-4; 7 nucleotides align to TRBD1. Per the germline V gene, CDR1 is SGHTS and CDR2 is YDEGEE. V was pared by 6 bases and J by 8 bases, with 4 bases of the junction left unmatched. CDR3 size: 12 residues. CDR3 sequence: CASNQGGEKLFF. The DNA for the CDR3 is TGTGCCAGCAACCAGGGGGGCGAAAAACTGTTTTTT.

The sample holds a few counts of this clonotype. The V call is TRBV7-3, the J call TRBJ2-7; 9 bases agree with TRBD2. Trimming took 4 bases from V and 3 from J; bases not matched to a gene: 16. The CDR3 extends over 18 amino acids. Germline CDR1 SGHTA, CDR2 FQGTGA. The CDR3 DNA sequence: TGTGCCAGCAGCTCGAACCCGACTGAAGCGGGGGGCCACTACGAGCAGTACTTC. Translation gives CASSSNPTEAGGHYEQYF.

The chain has TRBV7-9 and TRBJ1-1; D possibly corresponds to TRBD1 (6 bases). Germline V CDR1 and CDR2: SEHNR, FQNEAQ (reference sequence). The CDR3 is 12 residues long. The V end was cut by 2 bases, the J end by 11 bases, with 12 bases between. The CDR3 bases are TGTGCCAGCAGCTTAAAAGGGGGAAGGGCTTTCTTT. Translating gives CASSLKGGRAFF.

This clonotype has just a few counts. The V and J genes are TRBV9 and TRBJ1-5; D gene uncertain. The CDR3 sequence is 14 residues long. Germline CDR1 and CDR2: SGDLS and YYNGEE. Trimming took off 3 bases at V and 1 base at J, with 8 bases between the two ends. The CDR3 region is CASSAGPSNQPQHF. CDR3 in DNA: TGTGCCAGCAGCGCCGGGCCGAGCAATCAGCCCCAGCATTTT. The variable domain in full, completed from reference TRBV9 and TRBJ1-5, reads DSGVTQTPKHLITATGQRVTLRCSPRSGDLSVYWYQQSLDQGLQFLIQYYNGEERAKGNILERFSAQQFPDLHSELNLSSLELGDSALYFCASSAGPSNQPQHFGDGTRLSIL.

This clonotype occurred a few times. V usage is TRBV24-1 and J usage is TRBJ1-5; D is perhaps TRBD1 (5 bases). V was trimmed by 4 bases and J by 2 bases, leaving 20 bases between them. Germline V gene data show CDR1 as KGHDR and CDR2 as SFDVKD. This CDR3 is 18 amino acids long. CDR3 in amino acids: CATSDDSGTMGGNQPQHF. DNA for the CDR3: TGTGCCACCAGTGACGACTCAGGGACTATGGGTGGCAATCAGCCCCAGCATTTT.

J is TRBJ2-1 and V is TRBV5-1; the match to TRBD1 covers 9 bases. CDR1 is SGHRS and CDR2 is YFSETQ in the germline V gene. This CDR3 has 17 residues. Trimming cost V 2 bases and J 4 bases; bases outside gene matches: 10. The CDR3 spells CASSFRKQGAPYNEQFF. The CDR3 DNA reads as TGCGCCAGCAGCTTTAGGAAACAGGGGGCACCTTACAATGAGCAGTTCTTC.

This clonotype occurred many times. V usage is TRBV20-1 and J usage is TRBJ1-5; no clear D gene. There are 15 residues in the CDR3. Germline values: CDR1 DFQATT, CDR2 SNEGSKA (reference sequence). Trimming took off 6 bases at V and 4 bases at J, with 19 bases between the two ends. In nucleotides, the CDR3 is TGCAGTGCCTCTAGGTCCGGGGAAGGGAATCAGCCCCAGCATTTT. Translation gives CSASRSGEGNQPQHF.

This clonotype has a count of ten or more. V is TRBV6-6 and J is TRBJ1-3, with 8 bases fitting TRBD1. Trimming took 7 bases from V and 3 from J; bases not matched to a gene: 8. The CDR3 is made up of 15 amino acids. Germline V CDR1 and CDR2: MNHNY, SVGAGI (reference sequence). CDR3 residues: CASIKDRAGGNTIYF. In nucleotides, the CDR3 is TGTGCCAGCATTAAGGACAGGGCAGGTGGAAACACCATATATTTT.